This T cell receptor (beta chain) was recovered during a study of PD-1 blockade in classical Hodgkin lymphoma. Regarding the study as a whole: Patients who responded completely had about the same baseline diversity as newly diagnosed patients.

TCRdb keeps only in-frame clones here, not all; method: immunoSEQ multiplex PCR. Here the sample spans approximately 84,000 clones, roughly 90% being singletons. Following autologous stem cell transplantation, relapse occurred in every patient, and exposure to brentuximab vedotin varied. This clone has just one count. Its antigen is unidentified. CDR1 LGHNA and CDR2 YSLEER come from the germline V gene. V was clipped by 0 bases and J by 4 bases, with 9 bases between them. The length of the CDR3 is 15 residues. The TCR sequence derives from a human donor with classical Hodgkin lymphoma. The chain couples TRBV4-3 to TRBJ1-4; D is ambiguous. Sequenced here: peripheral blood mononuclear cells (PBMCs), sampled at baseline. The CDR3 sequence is CASSQDGRSNEKLFF. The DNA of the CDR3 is TGCGCCAGCAGCCAAGATGGCAGAAGTAATGAAAAACTGTTTTTT.